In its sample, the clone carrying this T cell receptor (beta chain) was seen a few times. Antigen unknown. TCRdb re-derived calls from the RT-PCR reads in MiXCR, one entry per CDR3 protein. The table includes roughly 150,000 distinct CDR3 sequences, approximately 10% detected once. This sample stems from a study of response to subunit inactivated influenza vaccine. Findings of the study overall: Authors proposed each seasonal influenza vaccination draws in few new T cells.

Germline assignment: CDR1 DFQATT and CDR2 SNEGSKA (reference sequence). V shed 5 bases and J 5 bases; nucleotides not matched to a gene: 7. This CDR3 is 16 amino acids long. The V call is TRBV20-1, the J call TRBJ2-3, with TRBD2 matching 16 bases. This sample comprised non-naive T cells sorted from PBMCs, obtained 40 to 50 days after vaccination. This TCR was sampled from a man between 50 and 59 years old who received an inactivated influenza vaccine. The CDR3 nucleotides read TGCAGTGCTCTAGGGGGGACTAGCGGGAGGGTAGATACGCAGTATTTT. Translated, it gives CSALGGTSGRVDTQYF.